Presented here are 23 T cell receptor beta chains from one specimen sequenced in a study of T cells after yellow fever vaccination (dated 2019 in TCRdb). Read against the paper, the sample's treatment or condition label means: live attenuated yellow fever vaccine strain. Receptors were amplified or captured by 5' RACE. TCRdb shows the sequencer as Illumina NovaSeq 6000. TCRdb applied fastp at Q25 and MiXCR to the public reads, then kept only in-frame beta chains. Rows matching on CDR3 protein sequence are summarized as one entry with the most common DNA and genes. Present in this sample are a few hundred thousand distinct CDR3 sequences, roughly 4% of which were seen just once. 20% to 25% of the sample belongs to the ten largest clones. The specimen was PBMCs, collected 5 days after the yellow fever booster vaccination. The receptor set was obtained from a man younger than 35 who received the YFV17D yellow fever vaccine.

This clonotype was seen more than once but under ten times. The gene calls are TRBV11-2 and TRBJ2-3, with a weak D call TRBD1 (6 bases). The CDR3 is 16 amino acids. Germline V gene sequence: CDR1 SGHAT, CDR2 FQNNGV. Trimming cost V 3 bases and J 4 bases, with 17 bases left between them. CDR3 in DNA: TGTGCCAGCAGCTTGGGACACTCCCAAGTCGCAGATACGCAGTATTTT. Translated: CASSLGHSQVADTQYF.

This clonotype has ten or more counts. The rearrangement uses TRBV6-6 and TRBJ1-1, with D unclear. CDR3 length: 13 amino acids. Looked up from germline, CDR1 is MNHNY and CDR2 is SVGAGI (reference sequence). Deletions cut 3 bases from V and 5 bases from J, with 10 bases between. CDR3 nucleotide sequence: TGTGCCAGCAGTTATGGGGTAGGGACTGAAGCTTTCTTT. Protein: CASSYGVGTEAFF.

This clonotype was observed many times. This chain connects TRBV7-8 to TRBJ1-5; the D gene is possibly TRBD1 (5 bases). Germline V gives CDR1 SGHVS, CDR2 FQNEAQ. V was shortened by 3 bases and J by 1 base, with 10 bases between the two germline ends. This CDR3 is 15 amino acids long. The CDR3 spells CASSFKGISNQPQHF. CDR3 DNA sequence: TGTGCCAGCAGCTTTAAGGGGATCAGCAATCAGCCCCAGCATTTT.

This clonotype was seen a handful of times. This sequence joins TRBV6-2 or TRBV6-3 and TRBJ2-7; maybe TRBD2 (5 bases). The CDR3 has 15 amino acids. Looked up from germline, CDR1 is MNHEY and CDR2 is SVGEGT. V lost 6 bases and J lost 0, with 15 bases in between. The CDR3, as DNA: TGTGCCAGCAGACCGCACGGGGTCCTCTCCTACGAGCAGTACTTC. As protein: CASRPHGVLSYEQYF.

This chain uses TRBV7-3 with TRBJ2-3; 8 bases align to TRBD1. The CDR3 is made up of 16 amino acids. CDR1 is SGHTA, CDR2 FQGTGA, per germline. V trimming: 4 bases; J trimming: 0 bases; junction bases outside the gene matches: 6. Here the CDR3 reads CASSSRTGYSTDTQYF. The CDR3 bases are TGTGCCAGCAGCTCCCGGACAGGGTACAGCACAGATACGCAGTATTTT.

The gene calls are TRBV5-1 and TRBJ2-1; TRBD1 agrees at 8 bases. This CDR3 has 15 residues. Germline V gene data show CDR1 as SGHRS and CDR2 as YFSETQ. The junction had 7 bases not matched to a gene; V was cut back by 4 bases and J by 4 bases. The CDR3 protein is CASSGETGVYNEQFF. CDR3 sequence (DNA): TGCGCCAGCAGCGGCGAGACAGGGGTATACAATGAGCAGTTCTTC. Together with reference TRBV5-1 and TRBJ2-1, the CDR3 gives the full variable domain: KAGVTQTPRYLIKTRGQQVTLSCSPISGHRSVSWYQQTPGQGLQFLFEYFSETQRNKGNFPGRFSGRQFSNSRSEMNVSTLELGDSALYLCASSGETGVYNEQFFGPGTRLTVL.

V and J are TRBV4-1 and TRBJ1-1; possibly TRBD1 for D (5 bases). Germline CDR1 and CDR2: MGHRA and YSYEKL. This CDR3 is built from 20 residues. With 0 bases removed from V and 3 bases from J, the gap between germline ends came to 26 bases. The CDR3 here is CASSQDRYPRLTPRDTEAFF. The DNA for the CDR3 is TGCGCCAGCAGCCAAGACCGATATCCAAGATTGACACCCAGGGACACTGAAGCTTTCTTT.

This clonotype was observed a handful of times. The chain links TRBV7-2 to TRBJ2-5, with unresolved D. From germline, CDR1 is SGHTA and CDR2 FQGNSA. This CDR3 has 15 residues. V lost 2 bases and J lost 0, with 10 bases in between. As DNA, the CDR3 is TGTGCCAGCAGCTTACTCCCGGGCCACCAAGAGACCCAGTACTTC. It specifies CASSLLPGHQETQYF.

The gene calls are TRBV11-2 and TRBJ2-1, with TRBD2 matching 9 bases. This CDR3 region has 16 residues. CDR1 is SGHAT and CDR2 is FQNNGV in the germline V gene. With V trimmed by 5 bases and J by 9 bases, 14 bases remained unmatched. The CDR3 DNA sequence: TGTGCCAGCAGCCCCTGGGTTAGCGGGGGATCCAGTGAGCAGTTCTTC. Translation: CASSPWVSGGSSEQFF.

This clonotype was counted between two and nine times. The V gene is TRBV7-9, the J gene TRBJ2-6; TRBD1 might be the D (7 bases). The CDR3 has 17 residues. V lost 4 bases and J lost 4, with 17 bases in between. CDR1 is SEHNR and CDR2 is FQNEAQ in the germline V gene (reference sequence). The CDR3 loop is CASSSNSGGRGANVLTF. Here the CDR3 DNA reads TGTGCCAGCAGCTCAAACTCAGGGGGGAGAGGGGCCAACGTCCTGACTTTC.

This clonotype was seen ten or more times. The chain uses TRBV5-1 and TRBJ2-2; 9 nucleotides agree with TRBD2. CDR1 is SGHRS, CDR2 YFSETQ, per germline. Unmatched junction bases numbered 2, after V lost 4 bases and J lost 1 base. This CDR3 has 15 amino acids. CDR3 loop: CASSSSGGNTGELFF. The CDR3 bases are TGCGCCAGCAGCAGTAGCGGGGGGAACACCGGGGAGCTGTTTTTT.

This clonotype was seen at least ten times. This chain uses TRBV7-2 with TRBJ2-7; possibly TRBD2 for D (7 bases). The ends were cut back, 3 bases at V and 2 bases at J, with 14 bases in the middle. The length of the CDR3 is 15 residues. CDR1 and CDR2 (germline): SGHTA, FQGNSA. The DNA for the CDR3 is TGTGCCAGCAGCTTTGCGGCGGGGGCCACCTACGAGCAGTACTTC. Amino acid sequence: CASSFAAGATYEQYF.

This clonotype was observed a few times. The V call is TRBV20-1, the J call TRBJ1-5; tentatively, D is TRBD1 (5 bases). Germline assignment: CDR1 DFQATT and CDR2 SNEGSKA (reference sequence). The V end lost 4 bases, the J end lost 2 bases, and 12 bases lay between the germline ends. There are 14 residues in the CDR3. DNA for the CDR3: TGCAGTGCTAACGCGGGGGGGGGCAATCAGCCCCAGCATTTT. Protein sequence: CSANAGGGNQPQHF.

The chain has TRBV12-3 or TRBV12-4 and TRBJ1-5, with D possibly TRBD1 on 5 matching bases. Between the trimmed V and J ends, which lost 7 bases and 7 bases, there was a span of 14 bases. The CDR3 is 13 amino acids. The CDR3 coding sequence is TGTGCCAGCACTCTCGGCAGGGAACAGCCCCAGCATTTT. Residues: CASTLGREQPQHF.

This clonotype was counted a few times. The chain recombines TRBV10-3 with TRBJ2-1; no definite D call. V lost 6 bases, J lost 5 bases, and 5 bases lay in between. CDR1 and CDR2 (germline): ENHRY, SYGVKD. The CDR3 contains 11 residues. In nucleotides, the CDR3 is TGTGCCATCAGCCAGGACAATGAGCAGTTCTTC. Encoded protein: CAISQDNEQFF.

This rearrangement joins TRBV6-2 or TRBV6-3 to TRBJ1-5; 8 bases match TRBD1. Germline loops: CDR1 MNHEY, CDR2 SVGEGT. The CDR3 contains 16 residues. V dropped 5 bases and J dropped 3; count of bases not matched to a gene: 9. The CDR3 loop is CASSTPGTGPNQPQHF. CDR3 bases: TGTGCCAGCAGTACCCCCGGGACAGGTCCCAATCAGCCCCAGCATTTT.

This clonotype appeared a few times. The chain employs TRBV7-8 and TRBJ1-2, with D unresolved. Trimming removed 7 bases from V and 4 bases from J, with 16 bases in between. Germline V CDR1 and CDR2: SGHVS, FQNEAQ. The CDR3 consists of 14 residues. CDR3 DNA: TGTGCCAGCACCCCTCGGCGAGTGATCTATGGCTACACCTTC. Its protein is CASTPRRVIYGYTF.

This clonotype was seen at least ten times. V gene TRBV5-6 combines with J gene TRBJ1-1; TRBD1 aligns across 10 bases. Germline trimming cut 4 bases from V and 7 bases from J; bases unmatched to any gene: 16. Germline loops: CDR1 SGHDT, CDR2 YYEEEE. The CDR3 runs to 17 residues. CDR3 region: CASSPAAGQGRRIEAFF. CDR3 nucleotides: TGTGCCAGCAGCCCGGCTGCGGGACAGGGGCGTCGTATTGAAGCTTTCTTT.

This clonotype was detected a few times. The chain combines TRBV12-3 or TRBV12-4 with TRBJ2-7; 8 bases agree with TRBD1. The CDR3 extends over 13 amino acids. J lost 7 bases, V lost 6 bases, and 8 bases had no gene match. The DNA of the CDR3 is TGTGCCAGCAGAAAGCAGGGGGCGGGTGAGCAGTACTTC. It yields the protein CASRKQGAGEQYF.

Ten or more counts support this clonotype. The rearrangement joins TRBV4-3 to TRBJ2-7, with D hard to call. V lost 4 bases to trimming and J lost 2 bases, with 12 bases between them. This CDR3 comprises 14 residues. Germline CDR1 reads LGHNA; CDR2 reads YSLEER. DNA for the CDR3: TGCGCCAGCAGCCCGACCGGCAGAACCTACGAGCAGTACTTC. It is translated as CASSPTGRTYEQYF.

This clonotype was recorded a few times. V gene TRBV7-9 combines with J gene TRBJ1-6; possibly TRBD1 for D (6 bases). In germline, CDR1 is SEHNR, CDR2 FQNEAQ (reference sequence). V lost 5 bases to trimming and J lost 8 bases, with 16 bases between them. The CDR3 consists of 15 residues. The CDR3 reads CASSRTERSDSPLHF. CDR3 bases: TGTGCCAGCAGCCGGACAGAGCGATCCGATTCACCCCTCCACTTT. The variable domain in full, with the rest retrieved from reference TRBV7-9 and TRBJ1-6, is DTGVSQNPRHKITKRGQNVTFRCDPISEHNRLYWYRQTLGQGPEFLTYFQNEAQLEKSRLLSDRFSAERPKGSFSTLEIQRTEQGDSAMYLCASSRTERSDSPLHFGNGTRLTVT.

The chain has TRBV7-6 and TRBJ2-1; maybe TRBD1 (6 bases). This CDR3 is built from 14 residues. Germline CDR1 SGHVS, CDR2 FNYEAQ. The V end lost 5 bases, the J end lost 6 bases, and 14 bases lay between the germline ends. CDR3 bases: TGTGCCAGCAGCCCAACGACAGGACTCAATGAGCAGTTCTTC. Its translation: CASSPTTGLNEQFF. The full variable domain, with the rest looked up from reference TRBV7-6 and TRBJ2-1, is GAGVSQSPRYKVTKRGQDVALRCDPISGHVSLYWYRQALGQGPEFLTYFNYEAQQDKSGLPNDRFSAERPEGSISTLTIQRTEQRDSAMYRCASSPTTGLNEQFFGPGTRLTVL.

This clonotype was seen a handful of times. The rearrangement uses TRBV14 and TRBJ2-2; 8 nucleotides match TRBD1. V lost 4 bases, J lost 0 bases, and 1 base stayed unmatched. The CDR3 is 15 residues long. CDR1 and CDR2 from the germline V gene are SGHDN and FVKESK. CDR3 sequence reads: CASSRQGPNTGELFF. CDR3 nucleotide sequence: TGTGCCAGCAGCCGACAGGGGCCGAACACCGGGGAGCTGTTTTTT.